This TCR beta chain was documented in a study of cytomegalovirus exposure and HLA in healthy donors. Points from the study as a whole: Reportedly, diagnosis of cytomegalovirus status by the classifier showed high specificity and sensitivity.

Donors sampled were nominally healthy, though unrecorded immune exposures were likely. Use of 60 Vbeta and 13 Jbeta primers characterized the PCR. Original handling: Counted up in a later analysis, unique TCR beta chains came to around 80 million, with about 10 million shared. Assay used: immunoSEQ multiplex PCR; TCRdb lists only in-frame clones, some missing. The V and J calls and clone size were taken over from that table, and D and trimming were inferred from the DNA. The data contain approximately 190,000 clones, 82% of them seen just once; the ten biggest clones take up approximately 0.092%. CDR1 and CDR2 from the germline V gene are SGHRS and YFSETQ. V was clipped by 0 bases and J by 7 bases; unmatched bases: 3. The CDR3 totals 14 residues. This clone was counted once. Its target is not known.

Source material: PBMCs. This receptor was taken from a boy aged 2 to 10 in good health and CMV-seronegative. The V call is TRBV5-1, the J call TRBJ1-5; the match to TRBD1 covers 8 bases. The CDR3 bases are TGCGCCAGCAGCTTGGACAGGGGGGAGCAGCCCCAGCATTTT. It specifies CASSLDRGEQPQHF.